The 16 T cell receptor beta chains below all came from one sample that was sequenced in a study of CD8+CD57+ T cells in acquired aplastic anemia. According to the study, genomic DNA was the template for TCR beta VDJ and CDR3 profiling. Via MiXCR, TCRdb re-called the reads, giving one row per CDR3 protein. The table has 62,000 or so distinct CDR3 sequences, around half seen once. The sample comprised sorted CD4+, CD8+, or CD8+CD57+ T cells (not recorded which) from PBMCs. The receptor source for this set is a human donor in good health, serving as a control.

This clonotype was counted a single time. The chain uses TRBV7-9 and TRBJ1-1; D is ambiguous. Looked up from germline, CDR1 is SEHNR and CDR2 is FQNEAQ (reference sequence). Trimming removed 2 bases at V and 5 bases at J, with 9 bases between. The CDR3 consists of 13 residues. This CDR3 reads CASSLLTATEAFF. The CDR3 DNA is TGTGCCAGCAGCTTATTAACGGCGACTGAAGCTTTCTTT.

The chain recombines TRBV15 with TRBJ1-5; possibly TRBD1 for D (6 bases). CDR1 and CDR2 from the germline V gene are LNHNV and YYDKDF (reference sequence). The CDR3 runs to 15 residues. Trimming left V 7 bases short and J 2 bases short, with 15 bases between. CDR3 coding DNA: TGTGCCACCATTAGGGGGGCCCTAGGCAATCAGCCCCAGCATTTT. Its translation is CATIRGALGNQPQHF.

Comments on this clonotype: An end of the junction does not agree with germline; a read error may underlie this. This chain uses TRBV24-1 with TRBJ2-2; maybe TRBD1 (8 bases). The CDR3 extends over 16 amino acids. Germline loops: CDR1 KGHDR, CDR2 SFDVKD. In DNA, the CDR3 is TGTGCCACCAGTTGGGAGGGACAGGAGAACACCGGGGAGCTGTCTTTT. Its protein is CATSWEGQENTGELSF.

The chain combines TRBV7-2 with TRBJ1-2; TRBD1 matches 8 bases. CDR3 length: 14 amino acids. V dropped 5 bases and J dropped 3; count of bases not matched to a gene: 5. Germline V lookup: CDR1 SGHTA, CDR2 FQGNSA. The CDR3 DNA is TGTGCCAGCAGCCCCTTGGACAGGGACTATGGCTACACCTTC. Amino acids: CASSPLDRDYGYTF.

This rearrangement joins TRBV20-1 to TRBJ2-7; 7 positions match TRBD1. This CDR3 is built from 13 residues. After removal of 2 bases from V and 9 bases from J, the junction contained 10 bases not matched to a gene. Germline V CDR1 and CDR2: DFQATT, SNEGSKA (reference sequence). The CDR3 spells CSARHRDSDSQYF. For the CDR3, the DNA is TGCAGTGCTAGACACCGGGACAGCGATTCGCAGTACTTC.

V and J are TRBV20-1 and TRBJ2-1, with 9 bases aligning to TRBD1. This CDR3 has 14 amino acids. The J segment lost 3 bases and the V segment lost 1 base, leaving 1 base of the junction unmatched. Looked up from germline, CDR1 is DFQATT and CDR2 is SNEGSKA (reference sequence). CDR3 bases: TGCAGTGCTAGAGGGACAGGGGTCTACAATGAGCAGTTCTTC. Translated: CSARGTGVYNEQFF.

This clonotype is labeled as medium-sized. V usage is TRBV2 and J usage is TRBJ2-1; 7 positions agree with TRBD2. Germline V gene sequence: CDR1 SNHLY, CDR2 FYNNEI. The CDR3 runs to 12 residues. V dropped 8 bases and J dropped 6; count of bases not matched to a gene: 4. The CDR3: CASPPGGNEQFF. CDR3 nucleotides: TGTGCCAGCCCCCCGGGAGGCAATGAGCAGTTCTTC.

This rearrangement joins TRBV19 to TRBJ1-2, with D possibly being TRBD1 (6 bases). The germline V gene has CDR1 LNHDA and CDR2 SQIVND (reference sequence). Trimming cost V 6 bases and J 4 bases, with 15 bases left between them. The CDR3 length is 14 residues. The CDR3 spells CASRGAGRSYGYTF. In nucleotides, the CDR3 is TGTGCCAGTAGGGGGGCAGGTCGGAGCTATGGCTACACCTTC.

This sequence joins TRBV15 and TRBJ2-5; 9 bases line up with TRBD1. CDR1 is LNHNV and CDR2 is YYDKDF in the germline V gene (reference sequence). CDR3 length equals 14 residues. V lost 1 base, J lost 4 bases, and 1 base stayed unmatched. Written as DNA, the CDR3 is TGTGCCACCAGCAGAGCGGGACAGGGAGAGACCCAGTACTTC. Protein: CATSRAGQGETQYF.

The rearrangement links TRBV7-2 to TRBJ1-2; 9 bases are shared with TRBD1. Germline-derived CDR1 and CDR2 are SGHTA and FQGNSA. This CDR3 is 14 amino acids long. J lost 2 bases, V lost 11 bases, and 9 bases had no gene match. The CDR3 region has the DNA TGTGCCTGGACCCACAGGGGGCAGAACTATGGCTACACCTTC. It translates to CAWTHRGQNYGYTF.

In its sample, this clonotype was seen many times. The V call is TRBV5-1, the J call TRBJ2-7, with no clear D. The CDR3 loop spans 12 amino acids. Germline V gives CDR1 SGHRS, CDR2 YFSETQ. The V and J ends lost 2 bases and 6 bases respectively, with 9 bases between them. The CDR3 bases are TGCGCCAGCAGCTTTTTGGGTTCCGAGCAGTACTTC. This translates into CASSFLGSEQYF.

This clonotype was recorded only once. The J gene is TRBJ1-6, the V gene TRBV20-1; 7 bases map to TRBD1. CDR1 and CDR2 from the germline V gene are DFQATT and SNEGSKA (reference sequence). V was pared by 0 bases and J by 5 bases, with 10 bases of the junction left unmatched. The CDR3 loop spans 17 amino acids. CDR3 sequence reads: CSAREHRGAAHNSPLHF. DNA for the CDR3: TGCAGTGCTAGAGAGCACAGGGGCGCCGCCCATAATTCACCCCTCCACTTT.

This clonotype has at least ten counts. The chain carries TRBV4-1 and TRBJ2-1; D is perhaps TRBD1 or TRBD2 (5 bases each). Between the trimmed V and J ends, which lost 5 bases and 4 bases, there was a span of 15 bases. The CDR3 sequence is 15 residues long. CDR1 is MGHRA and CDR2 is YSYEKL in the germline V gene. CDR3 DNA sequence: TGCGCCAGCAGCTACCGGGACCCAGGGTACAATGAGCAGTTCTTC. Translated: CASSYRDPGYNEQFF.

This clonotype was picked up one time. Compared with germline, one end of the junction differs, possibly owing to a read error. The rearrangement uses TRBV11-3 and TRBJ1-4, with D maybe TRBD1 (5 bases). Per germline, CDR1 SGHNT and CDR2 YENEEA. CDR3 length: 15 residues. The CDR3 loop is CASSLSGRDNEKLFF. The DNA of the CDR3 is TGTGCCAGCAGCTTATCCGGCAGGGATAATGAGAAACTGTTTTTT.

As to this clonotype: This may come from a read error, since a much larger clone is one base off. The chain uses TRBV2 and TRBJ2-1, with D possibly called TRBD1 or TRBD2 (5 bases each). From germline, CDR1 is SNHLY and CDR2 FYNNEI. V lost 7 bases and J lost 7, with 23 bases in between. The CDR3 runs 16 residues. The CDR3 coding sequence is TGTGCCAGCACCCAGACGGCGCGGAGCTGGGGGAATGAGCAGTTCTTC. Translating gives CASTQTARSWGNEQFF.

This clonotype was seen at least ten times. The chain is built from TRBV6-1 and TRBJ1-6, with TRBD1 matching over 11 bases. With 6 bases clipped from V and 6 bases from J, the junction kept 7 bases outside the gene matches. The germline V gene has CDR1 MNHNS and CDR2 SASEGT. This CDR3 is 16 amino acids long. Written as DNA, the CDR3 is TGTGCCAGCAGCCCGGGACAGGGGGGAGGTAATTCACCCCTCCACTTT. It is translated as CASSPGQGGGNSPLHF.